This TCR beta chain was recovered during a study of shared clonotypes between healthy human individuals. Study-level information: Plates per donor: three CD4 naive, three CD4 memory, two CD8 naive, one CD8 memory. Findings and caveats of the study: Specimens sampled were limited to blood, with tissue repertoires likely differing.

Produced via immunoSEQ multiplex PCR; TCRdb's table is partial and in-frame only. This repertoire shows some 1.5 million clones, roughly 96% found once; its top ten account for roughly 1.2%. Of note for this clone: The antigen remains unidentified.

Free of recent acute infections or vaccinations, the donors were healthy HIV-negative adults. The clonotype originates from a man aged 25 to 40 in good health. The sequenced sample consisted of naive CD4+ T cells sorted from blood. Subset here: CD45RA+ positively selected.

CDR3 residues: CASSSGRAATNEKLFF. CDR3 DNA: TGTGCCAGCAGCTCAGGACGGGCCGCAACTAATGAAAAACTGTTTTTT. The chain is built from TRBV7-9 and TRBJ1-4; D gene uncertain. The CDR3 covers 16 residues. V was pared by 4 bases and J by 0 bases, with 12 bases between. Germline V lookup: CDR1 SEHNR, CDR2 FQNEAQ (reference sequence).